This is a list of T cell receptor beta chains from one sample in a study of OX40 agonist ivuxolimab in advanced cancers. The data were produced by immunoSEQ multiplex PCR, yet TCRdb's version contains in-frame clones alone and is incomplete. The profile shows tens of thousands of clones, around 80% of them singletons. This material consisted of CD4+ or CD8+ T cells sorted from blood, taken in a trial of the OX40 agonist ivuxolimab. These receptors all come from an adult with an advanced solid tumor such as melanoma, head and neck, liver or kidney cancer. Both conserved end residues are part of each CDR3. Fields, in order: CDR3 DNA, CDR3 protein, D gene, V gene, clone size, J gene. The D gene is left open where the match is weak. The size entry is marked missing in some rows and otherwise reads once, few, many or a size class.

TGTGCCAGCAGCGTACGGCGACCGGGACTAGCGGCAGACAATGAGCAGTTCTTC CASSVRRPGLAADNEQFF TRBD2 TRBV7-9 NA TRBJ2-1
TGTGCCAGCTCCCCAGGTACTAGCGGGAGGCACTGGGAGCAGTTCTTC CASSPGTSGRHWEQFF TRBD2 TRBV2 NA TRBJ2-1
TGTGCCAGCAGCTTGTTTGTCCTGGACAGTCCGGAGCAGTACTTC CASSLFVLDSPEQYF NA TRBV5-5 NA TRBJ2-7
TGTGCCAGCAGTTGGACAGGGATGACAGATACGCAGTATTTT CASSWTGMTDTQYF TRBD1 TRBV6-5 NA TRBJ2-3
TGTGCCAGCAGCCAAACCGCAGGGGGGAATCAGCCCCAGCATTTT CASSQTAGGNQPQHF TRBD1 TRBV4-2 NA TRBJ1-5
TGTGCCAGCTCACCCTCCCGACAGGACAACACTGAAGCTTTCTTT CASSPSRQDNTEAFF NA TRBV18 NA TRBJ1-1
TGCGCCAGCAGCCAAGGTGTTTACTATGGCTACACCTTC CASSQGVYYGYTF NA TRBV4-3 NA TRBJ1-2
TGTGCCAGCAGTTTAACGTACAATGAGCAGTTCTTC CASSLTYNEQFF NA TRBV7-6 NA TRBJ2-1
TGTGCCAGCAGCGTCCGGGGAGACTTGAACACTGAAGCTTTCTTT CASSVRGDLNTEAFF NA TRBV11-3 NA TRBJ1-1
TGTGCCAGCAACGGGGGTGGGGACGCAGATACGCAGTATTTT CASNGGGDADTQYF NA TRBV2 NA TRBJ2-3
TGTGCCAGCAGCCAGGGGGCCCCCTCCTACGAGCAGTACTTC CASSQGAPSYEQYF TRBD1 TRBV7-9 NA TRBJ2-7
TGTGCCAGCAGTGAAATATTAGGCTATGGCTACACCTTC CASSEILGYGYTF NA TRBV2 NA TRBJ1-2
TGTGCCAGCTCACCCGAAAGGGGCTTCGACCAGCCCCAGCATTTT CASSPERGFDQPQHF NA TRBV18 NA TRBJ1-5
TGTGCCAGCTACCCTCGGGAGAATACAGATACGCAGTATTTT CASYPRENTDTQYF NA TRBV2 NA TRBJ2-3
TGTGCCAGCAGCTTAGGACAGGGTGACACCGGGGAGCTGTTTTTT CASSLGQGDTGELFF TRBD1 TRBV7-9 few TRBJ2-2
TGTGCCAGCAGCCGGGACCCCCAAGAGACCCAGTACTTC CASSRDPQETQYF NA TRBV5-4 NA TRBJ2-5
TGTGCCAGCAGTGTGGTGGGGCCCTCCGGGCAGTATTTT CASSVVGPSGQYF NA TRBV2 NA TRBJ2-3
TGCGCCAGCAGCCCCGAGGGGGATTCCTATGGCTACACCTTC CASSPEGDSYGYTF NA TRBV5-1 medium-sized TRBJ1-2
TGTGCCAGCGTCCGGACAGAAGGGTATCAGCCCCAGCATTTT CASVRTEGYQPQHF NA TRBV2 NA TRBJ1-5
TGTGCCAGCTCATGGGGCGTTAGTCGCAGCAATCAGCCCCAGCATTTT CASSWGVSRSNQPQHF NA TRBV18 NA TRBJ1-5
TGCAGCGTTGAAATCCATAGCTCCTACAATGAGCAGTTCTTC CSVEIHSSYNEQFF NA TRBV29-1 NA TRBJ2-1